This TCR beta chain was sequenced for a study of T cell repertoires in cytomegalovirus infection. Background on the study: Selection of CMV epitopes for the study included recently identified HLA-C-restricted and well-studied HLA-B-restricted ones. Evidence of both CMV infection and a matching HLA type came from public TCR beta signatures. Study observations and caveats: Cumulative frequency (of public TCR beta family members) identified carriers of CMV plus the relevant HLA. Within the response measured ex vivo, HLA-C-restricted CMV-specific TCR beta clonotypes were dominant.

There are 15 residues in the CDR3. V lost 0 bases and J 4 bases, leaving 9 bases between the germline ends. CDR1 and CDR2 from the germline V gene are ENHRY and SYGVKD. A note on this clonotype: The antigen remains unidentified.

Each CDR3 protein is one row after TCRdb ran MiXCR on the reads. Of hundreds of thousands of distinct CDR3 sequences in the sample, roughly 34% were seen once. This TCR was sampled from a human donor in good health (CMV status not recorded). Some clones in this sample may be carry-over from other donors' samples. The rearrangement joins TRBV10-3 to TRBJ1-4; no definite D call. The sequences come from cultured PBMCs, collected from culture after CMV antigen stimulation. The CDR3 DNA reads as TGTGCCATCAGTGAGTCCGTGGGGAATAATGAAAAACTGTTTTTT. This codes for CAISESVGNNEKLFF.